This entry features one T cell receptor (beta chain) sequence. The data belong to a study of blood T cell repertoires in COVID-19. Background on the study: Samples representing acute and convalescent COVID-19 were sourced from the United States, Italy and Spain. PBMCs, B-cell-depleted T cells, or T cells were the source of the cDNA or gDNA that made up the material.

V lost 1 base and J lost 11; bases outside the gene matches: 5. The germline V gene has CDR1 SGHVS and CDR2 FQNEAQ. The CDR3 contains 14 residues. Original data processing: Estimated nucleated cell counts came from reference gene primer amplification. TCRdb keeps only in-frame clones here, not all; method: immunoSEQ multiplex PCR. V and J calls and clone size are given by that table; D and trimming were obtained from the DNA. Of about 250,000 clones listed, roughly 81% were seen once; the top ten hold around 4%. The sequenced material came from peripheral blood. V and J are TRBV7-8 and TRBJ2-7; 13 positions match TRBD2. The clonotype originates from a man in his fifties or sixties with acute or convalescent COVID-19. The CDR3 protein is CASSLGGGLAGEYF. The CDR3, as DNA: TGTGCCAGCAGCTTAGGGGGAGGACTAGCGGGGGAGTACTTC.